A single sample is the source of the 21 T cell receptor beta chains below, sequenced in a study of blood T cells in healthy people across ages. A second PCR, run for about 7 to 11 cycles, used a sample-barcoded 5' primer plus a J-beta primer mix. TCRdb called the 5' RACE reads again in MiXCR, with one record for every CDR3 protein. The sample has roughly 900,000 distinct CDR3 sequences, roughly 52% seen once; the top ten hold about an eighth. The sequencing input was blood. The receptor set was obtained from a man aged 25 to 40 in good health.

This clonotype was found a few times. V gene TRBV7-2 combines with J gene TRBJ2-7; 8 nucleotides agree with TRBD1. CDR1 and CDR2 (germline): SGHTA, FQGNSA. The J segment lost 6 bases and the V segment lost 5 bases, leaving 12 bases of the junction unmatched. This CDR3 has 15 residues. For the CDR3, the DNA is TGTGCCAGCAGCCCCTGGGACAGGACTACAGGCGAGCAGTACTTC. This codes for CASSPWDRTTGEQYF.

The chain recombines TRBV2 with TRBJ1-1, with D perhaps TRBD1 (5 bases). Germline V gene lookup returns CDR1 SNHLY and CDR2 FYNNEI. V gave up 4 bases and J gave up 1 base, with 16 bases separating them. This CDR3 comprises 16 residues. The CDR3 sequence: CASSVRGGVANTEAFF. The CDR3 DNA reads TGTGCCAGCAGTGTACGGGGGGGTGTCGCGAACACTGAAGCTTTCTTT.

Only a few counts were recorded for this clonotype. This may come from a read error, since a much larger clone is one base off. The gene calls are TRBV25-1 and TRBJ1-2, with D perhaps TRBD1 (5 bases). The CDR3 covers 13 residues. Per germline, CDR1 MGHDK and CDR2 SYGVNS. Deletions cut 3 bases from V and 2 bases from J, with 7 bases between. The CDR3 here is CASSDWDNYGYTF. The CDR3 DNA sequence: TGTGCCAGCAGTGACTGGGACAACTATGGCTACACCTTC.

The CDR3 nucleotides read TGTGCCATCAGTGAAGTAGGGGGGCGACGGTACGAGCAGTACTTC. Its protein product is CAISEVGGRRYEQYF. The gene calls are TRBV10-3 and TRBJ2-7; D may be TRBD1 or TRBD2 (6 bases each). This CDR3 contains 15 residues. Looked up from germline, CDR1 is ENHRY and CDR2 is SYGVKD. Trimming stripped 3 bases from V and 4 bases from J, with 16 bases between.

The rearrangement joins TRBV12-3 or TRBV12-4 to TRBJ2-7, with 12 bases that match TRBD2. CDR3 length: 16 amino acids. Trimming took 3 bases from V and 0 from J; bases not matched to a gene: 3. The CDR3 here is CASSFGLAGLSYEQYF. DNA for the CDR3: TGTGCCAGCAGTTTTGGACTAGCGGGGCTCTCCTACGAGCAGTACTTC.

The chain uses TRBV6-5 and TRBJ1-6, with D possibly TRBD1 on 6 matching bases. This CDR3 region has 18 residues. CDR1 and CDR2 from the germline V gene are MNHEY and SVGAGI. With 0 bases removed from V and 0 bases from J, the gap between germline ends came to 12 bases. The DNA for the CDR3 is TGTGCCAGCAGTTACTCGAGCAGGGGTTCCTCCTATAATTCACCCCTCCACTTT. It translates to CASSYSSRGSSYNSPLHF.

This chain links TRBV7-9 with TRBJ2-7; the match to TRBD1 covers 7 bases. This CDR3 comprises 14 residues. V shed 5 bases, J shed 1 base, and the junction held 5 bases outside the gene matches. In germline, CDR1 is SEHNR, CDR2 FQNEAQ (reference sequence). The chain's CDR3 is CASSARDRSYEQYF. CDR3 bases: TGTGCCAGCAGCGCCCGGGACAGATCCTACGAGCAGTACTTC.

The V and J genes are TRBV5-1 and TRBJ2-7; tentatively, D is TRBD2 (5 bases). V was shortened by 3 bases and J by 7 bases, with 14 bases between the two germline ends. This CDR3 comprises 13 residues. Germline-derived CDR1 and CDR2 are SGHRS and YFSETQ. The CDR3 protein is CASSSDLGGEQYF. The CDR3 region has the DNA TGCGCCAGCAGCTCGGACCTTGGCGGGGAGCAGTACTTC.

This clonotype has just a few counts. This chain's CDR3 is CASSPTPGRFSYEQYF. Here the CDR3 DNA reads TGTGCCAGCAGTCCTACTCCAGGGAGGTTTTCCTACGAGCAGTACTTC. The V call is TRBV28, the J call TRBJ2-7, with a weak D call TRBD2 (6 bases). Trimming shortened V by 5 bases and J by 1 base, and 18 bases separated the two germline ends. The CDR3 consists of 16 residues. Looked up from germline, CDR1 is MDHEN and CDR2 is SYDVKM.

The chain is built from TRBV6-1 and TRBJ1-5; D uncertain. V was shortened by 1 base and J by 6 bases, with 10 bases between the two germline ends. CDR3 length: 14 residues. Germline values: CDR1 MNHNS, CDR2 SASEGT. CDR3 DNA: TGTGCCAGCAGTGAAGGGGTGGAGGTTCAGCCCCAGCATTTT. Its translation is CASSEGVEVQPQHF.

The V gene is TRBV7-2, the J gene TRBJ2-4, with a weak D call TRBD2 (5 bases). The last part of the DNA fits TRBJ2-7 better; the J call may be wrong. The CDR3 is 15 amino acids. Germline-derived CDR1 and CDR2 are SGHTA and FQGNSA. CDR3 amino acids: CASSPRGSMSYEQYF. DNA of the CDR3: TGTGCCAGCAGCCCACGAGGGTCTATGTCCTACGAGCAGTACTTC.

Details on this clonotype: At one end the junction does not follow the germline gene, possibly because of a read error. The V and J genes are TRBV7-2 and TRBJ1-2, with a possible D match to TRBD1 (5 bases). This CDR3 spans 14 amino acids. CDR1 and CDR2 (germline): SGHTA, FQGNSA. In DNA form, the CDR3 reads TGTGCCAGCAGCGTAGCGGTTCAGGGTCATGGCTACACCTTC. It translates to CASSVAVQGHGYTF. Supplemented by reference TRBV7-2 and TRBJ1-2, the full variable domain reads GAGVSQSPSNKVTEKGKDVELRCDPISGHTALYWYRQSLGQGLEFLIYFQGNSAPDKSGLPSDRFSAERTGGSVSTLTIQRTQQEDSAVYLCASSVAVQGHGYTFGSGTRLTVV.

V and J are TRBV5-1 and TRBJ2-7; D is unresolved. V lost 0 bases to trimming and J lost 0 bases, with 13 bases between them. The CDR3 totals 16 residues. Per germline, CDR1 SGHRS and CDR2 YFSETQ. Here the CDR3 DNA reads TGCGCCAGCAGCTTGGGGTCGGAACCGATCTCCTACGAGCAGTACTTC. This sequence encodes CASSLGSEPISYEQYF.

This chain connects TRBV4-1 to TRBJ2-5; TRBD1 aligns across 7 bases. The J segment lost 3 bases and the V segment lost 1 base, leaving 14 bases of the junction unmatched. CDR3 size: 18 residues. The germline V gene encodes CDR1 MGHRA and CDR2 YSYEKL. The CDR3 loop is CASSQGYGTEAKEETQYF. The CDR3 DNA is TGCGCCAGCAGCCAAGGGTACGGGACAGAGGCCAAGGAAGAGACCCAGTACTTC.

DNA of the CDR3: TGCAGTGCAATGGACAGGGGAAGCTCCTACGAGCAGTACTTC. This encodes CSAMDRGSSYEQYF. The V call is TRBV20-1, the J call TRBJ2-7, with 9 bases fitting TRBD1. The germline V gene encodes CDR1 DFQATT and CDR2 SNEGSKA (reference sequence). Trimming removed 6 bases from V and 0 bases from J; junction bases left unmatched: 6. The CDR3 extends over 14 amino acids.

This clonotype has more than one count but fewer than ten. The chain combines TRBV12-3 or TRBV12-4 with TRBJ2-3; D remains unclear. V gave up 3 bases and J gave up 4 bases, with 11 bases separating them. The CDR3 has 14 residues. Here the CDR3 reads CASSLYGRSDTQYF. The CDR3 nucleotides read TGTGCCAGCAGTTTGTACGGGCGGTCAGATACGCAGTATTTT.

The rearrangement joins TRBV11-3 to TRBJ1-2; D gene unclear. The V gene's germline CDR1 is SGHNT and CDR2 YENEEA. V lost 5 bases and J 1 base, leaving 14 bases between the germline ends. The CDR3 covers 15 residues. Here the CDR3 reads CASSATLLNNYGYTF. The CDR3 nucleotides are TGTGCCAGCAGCGCGACCCTCCTTAATAACTATGGCTACACCTTC.

This chain connects TRBV15 to TRBJ1-4, with a tentative D call TRBD1 (6 bases). Per germline, CDR1 LNHNV and CDR2 YYDKDF (reference sequence). V gave up 3 bases and J gave up 8 bases, with 13 bases separating them. The CDR3 has 14 amino acids. This CDR3 reads CATSSYGTIEKLFF. In DNA, the CDR3 is TGTGCCACCAGCAGCTACGGGACAATCGAAAAACTGTTTTTT.

This clonotype turned up a few times. The J gene is TRBJ2-5, the V gene TRBV6-1; D remains unclear. CDR3 length: 14 amino acids. CDR1 is MNHNS, CDR2 SASEGT, per germline. V lost 2 bases, J lost 1 base, and 8 bases lay in between. The CDR3 region is CASSESGSQETQYF. CDR3 in DNA: TGTGCCAGCAGTGAATCCGGGTCCCAAGAGACCCAGTACTTC.

This clonotype was recorded many times. The gene calls are TRBV4-1 and TRBJ2-1; no reliable D call. Between the trimmed V and J ends, which lost 0 bases and 7 bases, there was a span of 7 bases. Germline V gene sequence: CDR1 MGHRA, CDR2 YSYEKL. The length of the CDR3 is 13 residues. CDR3 in DNA: TGCGCCAGCAGCCAAGAATATGGGAATGAGCAGTTCTTC. Encoded protein: CASSQEYGNEQFF.

The chain couples TRBV19 to TRBJ2-1; no clear D gene. The better agreement between TRBJ2-7 and the DNA end casts doubt on the J call. The CDR3 spans 13 residues. Germline lookup yields CDR1 LNHDA and CDR2 SQIVND (reference sequence). In nucleotides, the CDR3 is TGTGCCAGTAGCGACCTCTCCTACAATGAGCAGTACTTC. Its protein is CASSDLSYNEQYF.